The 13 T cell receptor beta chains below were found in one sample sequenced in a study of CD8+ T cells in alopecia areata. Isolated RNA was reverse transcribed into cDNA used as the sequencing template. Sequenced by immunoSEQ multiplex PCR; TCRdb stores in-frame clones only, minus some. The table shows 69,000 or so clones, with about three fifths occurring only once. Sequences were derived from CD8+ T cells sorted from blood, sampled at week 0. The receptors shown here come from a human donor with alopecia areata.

The CDR3 region is CASSWGYEQYF. The CDR3, as DNA: TGTGCCAGCAGCTGGGGCTACGAGCAGTACTTC. The chain joins TRBV7-2 to TRBJ2-7; D is undetermined. Trimming shortened V by 4 bases and J by 3 bases, and 4 bases separated the two germline ends. The V gene's germline CDR1 is SGHTA and CDR2 FQGNSA. The CDR3 extends over 11 amino acids.

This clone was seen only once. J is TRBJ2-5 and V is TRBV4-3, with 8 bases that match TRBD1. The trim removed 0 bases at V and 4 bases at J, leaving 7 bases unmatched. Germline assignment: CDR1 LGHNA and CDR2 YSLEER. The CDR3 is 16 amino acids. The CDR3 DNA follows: TGCGCCAGCAGCCAAGATCTCGGTACAGGGGGAGAGACCCAGTACTTC. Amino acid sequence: CASSQDLGTGGETQYF.

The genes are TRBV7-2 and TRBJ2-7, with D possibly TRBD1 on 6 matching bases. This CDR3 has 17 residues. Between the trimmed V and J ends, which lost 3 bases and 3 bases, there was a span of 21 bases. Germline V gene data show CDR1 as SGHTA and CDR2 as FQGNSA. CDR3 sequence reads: CASSFNAGQKGFYEQYF. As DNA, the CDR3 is TGTGCCAGCAGCTTTAACGCCGGACAGAAGGGATTCTACGAGCAGTACTTC.

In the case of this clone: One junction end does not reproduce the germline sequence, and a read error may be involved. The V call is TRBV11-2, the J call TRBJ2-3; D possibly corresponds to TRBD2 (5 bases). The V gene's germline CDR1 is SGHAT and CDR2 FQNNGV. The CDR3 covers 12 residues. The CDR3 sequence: CASSLGLPPKDF. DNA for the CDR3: TGTGCCAGCAGCCTCGGACTCCCTCCCAAGGATTTT.

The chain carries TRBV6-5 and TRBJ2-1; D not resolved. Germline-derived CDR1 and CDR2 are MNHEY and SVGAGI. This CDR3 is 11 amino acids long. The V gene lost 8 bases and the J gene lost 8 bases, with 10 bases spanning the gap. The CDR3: CASGAAYEQFF. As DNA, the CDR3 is TGTGCCAGCGGAGCCGCCTATGAGCAGTTCTTC.

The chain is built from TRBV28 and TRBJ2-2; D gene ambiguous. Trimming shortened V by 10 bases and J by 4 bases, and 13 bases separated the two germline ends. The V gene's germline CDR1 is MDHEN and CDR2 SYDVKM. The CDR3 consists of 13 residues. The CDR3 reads CATKLMSTGELFF. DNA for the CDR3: TGTGCCACCAAACTTATGTCCACCGGGGAGCTGTTTTTT.

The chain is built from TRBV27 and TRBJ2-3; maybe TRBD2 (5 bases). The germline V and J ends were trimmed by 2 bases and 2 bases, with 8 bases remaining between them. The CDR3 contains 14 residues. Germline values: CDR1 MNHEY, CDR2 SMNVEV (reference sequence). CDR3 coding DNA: TGTGCCAGCAGTTTACTCGGGAACACAGATACGCAGTATTTT. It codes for CASSLLGNTDTQYF.

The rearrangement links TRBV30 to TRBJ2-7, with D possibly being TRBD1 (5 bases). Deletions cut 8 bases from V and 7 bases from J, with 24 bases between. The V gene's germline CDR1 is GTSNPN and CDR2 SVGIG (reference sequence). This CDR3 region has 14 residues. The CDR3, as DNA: TGTGCCGGTTCCGGTTTTTCCAGGGCGGTGGAGCAGTACTTC. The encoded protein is CAGSGFSRAVEQYF.

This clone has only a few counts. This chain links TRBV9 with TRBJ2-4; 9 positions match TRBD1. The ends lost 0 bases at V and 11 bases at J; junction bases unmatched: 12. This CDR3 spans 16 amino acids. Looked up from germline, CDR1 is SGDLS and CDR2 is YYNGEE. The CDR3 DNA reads TGTGCCAGCAGCGTAGAACCGGGACAGGGTGGTTCTGTTCAGTACTTC. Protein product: CASSVEPGQGGSVQYF.

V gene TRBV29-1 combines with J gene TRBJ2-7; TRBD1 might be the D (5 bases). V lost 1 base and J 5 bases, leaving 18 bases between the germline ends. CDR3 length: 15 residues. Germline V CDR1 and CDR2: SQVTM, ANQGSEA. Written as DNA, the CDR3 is TGCAGCGTTGAAGTTAGGGGAACCCGCGTCCACGAGCAGTACTTC. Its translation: CSVEVRGTRVHEQYF.

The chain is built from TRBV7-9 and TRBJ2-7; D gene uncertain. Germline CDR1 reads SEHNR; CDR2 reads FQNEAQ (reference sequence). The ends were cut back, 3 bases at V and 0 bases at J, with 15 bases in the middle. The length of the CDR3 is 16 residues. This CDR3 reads CASSFSPISSSYEQYF. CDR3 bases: TGTGCCAGCAGCTTCTCGCCTATTTCGAGCTCCTACGAGCAGTACTTC.

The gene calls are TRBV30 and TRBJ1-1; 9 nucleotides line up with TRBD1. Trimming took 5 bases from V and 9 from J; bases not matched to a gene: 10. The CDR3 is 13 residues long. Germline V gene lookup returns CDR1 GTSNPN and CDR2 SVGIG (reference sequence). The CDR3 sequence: CAWAAGQGPQAFF. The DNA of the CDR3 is TGTGCCTGGGCCGCGGGACAGGGCCCGCAAGCTTTCTTT.

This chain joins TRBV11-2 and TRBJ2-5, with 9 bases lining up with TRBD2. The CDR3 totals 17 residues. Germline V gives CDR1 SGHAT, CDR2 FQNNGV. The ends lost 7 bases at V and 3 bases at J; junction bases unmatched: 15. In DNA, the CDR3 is TGTGCCAGCATCACGGTGCGAGGACTAGCGACCGAAGAGACCCAGTACTTC. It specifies CASITVRGLATEETQYF. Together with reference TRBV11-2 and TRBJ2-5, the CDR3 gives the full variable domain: EAGVAQSPRYKIIEKRQSVAFWCNPISGHATLYWYQQILGQGPKLLIQFQNNGVVDDSQLPKDRFSAERLKGVDSTLKIQPAKLEDSAVYLCASITVRGLATEETQYFGPGTRLLVL.